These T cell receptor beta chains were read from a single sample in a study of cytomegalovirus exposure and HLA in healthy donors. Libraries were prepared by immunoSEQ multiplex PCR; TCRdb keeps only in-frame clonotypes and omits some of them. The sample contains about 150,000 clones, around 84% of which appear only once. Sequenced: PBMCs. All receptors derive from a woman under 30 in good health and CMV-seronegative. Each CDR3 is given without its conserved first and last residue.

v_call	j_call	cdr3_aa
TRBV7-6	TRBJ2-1	ASSLGLHNEQF
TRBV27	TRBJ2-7	ASSSQGPSSYEQY
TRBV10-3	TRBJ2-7	AISGQDSYEQY
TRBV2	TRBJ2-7	ASRLLGGGNEQY
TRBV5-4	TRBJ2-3	ASSSYPGLAGADTQY
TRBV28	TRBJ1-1	ASLDRGGGTEAF
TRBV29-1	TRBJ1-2	SVEQPPRPDYGYT
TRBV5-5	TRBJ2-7	ASSSQRDSYEQY
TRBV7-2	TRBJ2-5	ASSLANRVETQY
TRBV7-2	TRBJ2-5	ASSNRVLAGLETQY
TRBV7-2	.	ASSREGAHSYEQY
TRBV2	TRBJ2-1	ASRSDEVNNEQF
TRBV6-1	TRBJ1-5	ASSEDTNNQPQH
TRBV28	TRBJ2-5	ATGSRETQY
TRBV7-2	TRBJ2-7	ASSPTSGSYEQY
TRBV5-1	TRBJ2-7	ASSPVPRIGTGDDEQY
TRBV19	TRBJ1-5	ASRDGGGGNQPQH
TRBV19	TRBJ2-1	ATRVYNEQF
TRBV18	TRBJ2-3	ASSPPTGTSTDTQY
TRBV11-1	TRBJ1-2	ASSFSDRDYGYT
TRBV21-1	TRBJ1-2	ASSLPYHGPGGYT
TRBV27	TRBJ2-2	ASSRHLGTVQNTGELF
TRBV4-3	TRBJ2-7	ASSHGQGTYEQY
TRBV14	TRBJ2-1	ASSQTGTGNRNEQF
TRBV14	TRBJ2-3	ASSQDLFTDTQY
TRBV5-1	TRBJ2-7	ASTRRGQGGGEQY
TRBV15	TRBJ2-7	ATSMRTGEYEQY
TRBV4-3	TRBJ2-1	ASSQSPGLAGGQQF
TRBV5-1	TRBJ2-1	ASSANPTGQGNEQF
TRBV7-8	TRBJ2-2	ASSLGQGGVAGELF
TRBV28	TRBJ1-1	ASSFPPGGYTEAF
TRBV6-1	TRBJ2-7	ASSLKRAPSYEQY
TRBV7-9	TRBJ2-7	ASSLDLSEQY
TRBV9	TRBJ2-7	ASSVSSGGIDEQY
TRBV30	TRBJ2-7	AWTRSAYEQY
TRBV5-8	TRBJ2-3	ASSLVVLREGTDTQY
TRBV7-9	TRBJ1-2	ASSINRGENYGYT
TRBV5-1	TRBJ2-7	ASREAGANEQY
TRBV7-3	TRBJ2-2	ASSLLAGGGGTGELF
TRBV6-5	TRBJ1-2	ASSQGTGSPGYT
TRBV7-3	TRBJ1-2	ASSPGTANYGYT
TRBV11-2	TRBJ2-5	ASSHAGQGTETQY
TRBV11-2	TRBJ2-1	ASANPRRGQGYNEQF
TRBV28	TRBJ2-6	ASSLESSGANVLT
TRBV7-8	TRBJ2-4	ASSLSLLLARGAKNIQY
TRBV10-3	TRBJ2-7	ATLHPTGYEQY
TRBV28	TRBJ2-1	ASSLYWGGPNEQF
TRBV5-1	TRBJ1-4	ASSFYPVQDRGATNEKLF
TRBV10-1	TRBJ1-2	ASSLDRKNYGYT
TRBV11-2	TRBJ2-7	ASSLDTPTLTGRSYEQY
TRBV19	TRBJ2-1	ASSYSGTSYNEQF
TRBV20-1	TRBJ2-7	SAIYISEQY
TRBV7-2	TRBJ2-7	ASSHPRGSGITYEQY
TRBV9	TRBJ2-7	ASSPPLGNPYEQY
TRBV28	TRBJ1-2	ASDRGGTNYGYT
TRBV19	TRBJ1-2	ASSTRTGGYGYT
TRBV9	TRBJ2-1	ASSPRLAGASEQF
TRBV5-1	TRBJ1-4	ASSPRTGDEKLF